This T cell receptor beta chain derives from a study of molecular identifiers for immune sequencing clone quantification. This clonotype was seen at least ten times. What it binds is unknown. General study results and limits: Spiked Jurkat TCR RNA originating from one cell could reportedly be identified amid roughly 970,000 naive cells.

The CDR3 consists of 14 residues. V was pared by 6 bases and J by 2 bases, with 15 bases between. Germline values: CDR1 DFQATT, CDR2 SNEGSKA (reference sequence). TCRdb itself ran the PCR reads through MiXCR, one entry per CDR3 protein. The table includes 63,000 or so distinct CDR3 sequences, about 17% detected once. V usage is TRBV20-1 and J usage is TRBJ2-3, with D possibly matching TRBD1 (5 bases). This sequence originates from a human donor in good health. Some libraries in this study had Jurkat cell RNA spiked in. The specimen was naive CD8+ T cells from blood, with Jurkat cell RNA spiked in. This sample's subset: FACS-sorted CD8+CD4-CCR7+CD45RA+ naive T cells. The CDR3 loop is CSATLGPDTDTQYF. As DNA, the CDR3 is TGCAGTGCAACCTTGGGGCCAGACACAGATACGCAGTATTTT.